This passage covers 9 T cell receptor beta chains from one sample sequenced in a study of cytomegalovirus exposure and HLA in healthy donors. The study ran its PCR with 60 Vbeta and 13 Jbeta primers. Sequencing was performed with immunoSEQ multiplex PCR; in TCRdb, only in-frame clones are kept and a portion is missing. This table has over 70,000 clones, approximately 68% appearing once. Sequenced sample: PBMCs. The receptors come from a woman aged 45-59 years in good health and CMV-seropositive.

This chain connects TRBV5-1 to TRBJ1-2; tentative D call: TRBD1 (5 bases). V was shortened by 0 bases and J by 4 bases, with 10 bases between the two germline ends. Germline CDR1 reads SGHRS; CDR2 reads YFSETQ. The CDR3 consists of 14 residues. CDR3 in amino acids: CASSLDTGSYGYTF. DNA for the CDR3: TGCGCCAGCAGCTTGGATACAGGAAGCTATGGCTACACCTTC. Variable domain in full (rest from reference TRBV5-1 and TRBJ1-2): KAGVTQTPRYLIKTRGQQVTLSCSPISGHRSVSWYQQTPGQGLQFLFEYFSETQRNKGNFPGRFSGRQFSNSRSEMNVSTLELGDSALYLCASSLDTGSYGYTFGSGTRLTVV.

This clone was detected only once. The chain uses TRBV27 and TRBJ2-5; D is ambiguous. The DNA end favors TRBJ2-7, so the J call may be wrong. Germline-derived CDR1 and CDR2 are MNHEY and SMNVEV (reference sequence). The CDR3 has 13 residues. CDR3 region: CASSLTHSYEQYF. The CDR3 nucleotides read TGTGCCAGCAGTTTAACCCATTCCTACGAGCAGTACTTC.

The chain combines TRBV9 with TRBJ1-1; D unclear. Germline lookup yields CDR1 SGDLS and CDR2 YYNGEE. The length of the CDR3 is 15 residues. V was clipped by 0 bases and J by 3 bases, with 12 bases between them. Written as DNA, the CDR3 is TGTGCCAGCAGCGTAGACGGGAGTTGGGACACTGAAGCTTTCTTT. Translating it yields CASSVDGSWDTEAFF.

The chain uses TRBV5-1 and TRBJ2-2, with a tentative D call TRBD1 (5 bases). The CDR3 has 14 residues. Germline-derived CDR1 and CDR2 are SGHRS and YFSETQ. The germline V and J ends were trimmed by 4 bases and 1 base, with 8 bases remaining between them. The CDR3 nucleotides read TGCGCCAGCAGCCGTACAGGGAACACCGGGGAGCTGTTTTTT. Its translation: CASSRTGNTGELFF.

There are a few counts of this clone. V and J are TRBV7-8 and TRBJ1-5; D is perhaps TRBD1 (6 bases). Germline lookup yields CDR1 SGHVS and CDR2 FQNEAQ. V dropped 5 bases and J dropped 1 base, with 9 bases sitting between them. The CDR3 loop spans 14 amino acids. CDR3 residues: CASSLGQSNQPQHF. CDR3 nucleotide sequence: TGTGCCAGCAGCCTAGGACAGAGCAATCAGCCCCAGCATTTT.

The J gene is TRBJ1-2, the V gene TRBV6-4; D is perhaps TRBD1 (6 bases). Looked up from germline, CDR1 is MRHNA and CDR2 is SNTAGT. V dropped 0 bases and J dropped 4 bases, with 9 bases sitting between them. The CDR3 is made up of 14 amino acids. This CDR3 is CASSDSGGLYGYTF. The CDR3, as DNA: TGTGCCAGCAGTGACTCGGGGGGGCTCTATGGCTACACCTTC.

Here the CDR3 DNA reads TGTGCCAGTAGTATATATGTTAGCAATCAGCCCCAGCATTTT. Protein sequence: CASSIYVSNQPQHF. The gene calls are TRBV19 and TRBJ1-5; D is ambiguous. From germline, CDR1 is LNHDA and CDR2 SQIVND (reference sequence). Trimming removed 2 bases from V and 0 bases from J, with 5 bases in between. CDR3 length: 14 residues. Combining the CDR3 with reference TRBV19 and TRBJ1-5 gives the whole variable domain DGGITQSPKYLFRKEGQNVTLSCEQNLNHDAMYWYRQDPGQGLRLIYYSQIVNDFQKGDIAEGYSVSREKKESFPLTVTSAQKNPTAFYLCASSIYVSNQPQHFGDGTRLSIL.

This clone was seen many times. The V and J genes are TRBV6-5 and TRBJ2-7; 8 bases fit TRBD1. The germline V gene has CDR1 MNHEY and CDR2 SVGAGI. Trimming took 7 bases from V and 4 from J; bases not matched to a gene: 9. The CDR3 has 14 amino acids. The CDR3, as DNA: TGTGCCAGCACCTCGCAGGGGGCGGGGTACGAGCAGTACTTC. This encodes CASTSQGAGYEQYF.

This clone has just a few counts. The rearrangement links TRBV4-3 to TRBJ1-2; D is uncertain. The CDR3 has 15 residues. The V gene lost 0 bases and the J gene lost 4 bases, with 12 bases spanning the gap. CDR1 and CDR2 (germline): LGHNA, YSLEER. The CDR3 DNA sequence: TGCGCCAGCAGCCAAGATCCCCCATCTATCTATGGCTACACCTTC. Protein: CASSQDPPSIYGYTF.